This TCR beta chain stems from a study of OX40 agonist ivuxolimab in advanced cancers. Background on the whole study: Ivuxolimab was an agonistic, fully human IgG2 monoclonal antibody directed against OX40 (CD134), a costimulatory receptor. Intravenous ivuxolimab was administered to patients every 2 weeks at six dose levels: 0.01, 0.1, 0.3, 1.5, 3 and 10 mg/kg. Of the approximately 50 dose-escalation patients, hepatocellular carcinoma was present in about 20, melanoma in approximately 15, renal cell carcinoma in 9 and head and neck cancer in 9. In the dose-escalation cohort, over 65% of patients were male, and the mean age was roughly 60 years, with a range of roughly 20 to 80. Patients were allowed to have had prior anti-PD-1, anti-PD-L1 or anti-CTLA-4 therapy, and roughly 40% of the dose-escalation patients had previously received checkpoint inhibitors. Three dose-escalation patients achieved partial responses, one with hepatocellular carcinoma and two with cutaneous melanoma. The purpose of peripheral TCRbeta sequencing was to test whether ivuxolimab changed TCR sequence diversity and led to clonal T-cell expansion. The paper describes the monotherapy dose-escalation part (N of about 55 patients) of the phase I trial of ivuxolimab.

Of note for this clone: Its antigen has not been determined. No base qualities exist here, and no much larger clone lies one base off it.

Taken from cysteine to phenylalanine, the CDR3 has 13 residues. Of all the DNA, just the CDR3 is kept, 39 bases in frame from base 1. The germline V gene yields ENHRY for CDR1 and SYGVKD for CDR2. V and J are truncated by 2 bases and 5 bases respectively, leaving an intervening sequence of 7 bases. For sequencing of the TCRbeta CDR3 region, genomic DNA was extracted from the sorted cells. TCRbeta CDR3 regions were sequenced using the immunoSEQ Assay. TCRdb re-hosts the immuneACCESS table, in-frame sequences only. Its copies lack some clones; in the studies checked, an unresolved V gene accounts for under half of them, and the cause for the rest is not known. The sample has around 67,000 clones on record, more than 85% of them singletons. The ten top clones hold less than 2.5% of the sample. On the study overall, not on this receptor specifically: Which antigens the clonally expanded peripheral T cells were specific for was not determined. At doses of 0.1 to 3.0 mg/kg, clonal expansion of both CD4+ and CD8+ blood T cells was observed from baseline to week 6. Low levels of normalized T-cell clonal expansion were also seen in some patients who did not respond. After ivuxolimab, more expanded clones were found on average in CD8+ T cells than in CD4+ T cells. In partial responders in the 0.1-3.0 mg/kg groups, normalized peripheral clonal expansion was found to be among the lowest, especially among CD8+ T cells.

Patients with autoimmune disease history or receiving systemic immunosuppression were excluded from the trial. In every dose cohort, peripheral blood was drawn for TCR sequencing at baseline, cycle 4 day 1, and cycle 7 day 1. The samples were taken from a phase I, first-in-human, multicenter, open-label dose-escalation trial of ivuxolimab. Adults with locally advanced or metastatic melanoma, renal cell carcinoma, hepatocellular carcinoma or head and neck squamous cell carcinoma were enrolled in the trial. CD4+ and CD8+ T cells were sorted separately from peripheral blood before TCR sequencing. This TCR derives from an adult with an advanced solid tumor such as melanoma, head and neck, liver or kidney cancer. The chain employs TRBV10-3 and TRBJ2-1; the D gene is not confidently resolved. Sequenced material: CD4+ or CD8+ T cells sorted from blood, taken in a trial of the OX40 agonist ivuxolimab. For the CDR3, the sequence is CAISEHGDNEQFF. The bases are TGTGCCATCAGTGAGCATGGGGACAATGAGCAGTTCTTC.